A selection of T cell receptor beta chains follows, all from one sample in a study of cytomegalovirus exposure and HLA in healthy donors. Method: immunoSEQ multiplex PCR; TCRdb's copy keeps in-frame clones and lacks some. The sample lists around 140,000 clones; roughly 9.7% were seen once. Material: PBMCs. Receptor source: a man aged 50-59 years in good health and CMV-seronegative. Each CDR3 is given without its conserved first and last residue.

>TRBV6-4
ASSASSSGGTDTQY
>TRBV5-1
ASSPRQGISHEQY
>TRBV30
AWSVLSGPTQPEAF
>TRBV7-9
ASSPRSENTEAF
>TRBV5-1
ASSLSQGRSGANVLT
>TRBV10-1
ASSESGLAGQF
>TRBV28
ASTPGGSGYT
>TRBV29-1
SAFSGGTEAF
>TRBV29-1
SVRTGTGGSTAF
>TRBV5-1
ASSLTGLAYEQY
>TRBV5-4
ASSLNTGGNTGELF
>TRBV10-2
ASSEGTGAGNTEAF
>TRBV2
ASSLIVDRDTQY
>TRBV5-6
ASSLRWTGGYEQY
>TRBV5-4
ASSFPGTSGSYNEQF
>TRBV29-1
SVGDRVNTEAF
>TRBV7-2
ASSPNGVGETQY
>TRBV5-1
ASSQAGTGPLYEQY
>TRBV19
ASSNNRGAEAF
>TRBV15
ATSRDRDTGELF
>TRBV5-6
ASSAGVVGEKLF
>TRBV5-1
ASSVTGLGEKLF
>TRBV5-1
ASSSLRQGASSYGYT
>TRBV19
ASLGGDAYEQY
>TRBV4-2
ASSQDGRNYGYT
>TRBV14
ASSPGNGAQH